The rows below give T cell receptor beta chains drawn from one sample of a study of blood T cells in healthy people across ages. TCRdb re-called the 5' RACE reads through MiXCR, storing one row per CDR3 protein. The data contain approximately 2,000,000 distinct CDR3 sequences, 39% of them singletons. Input material: blood. The source of these receptors is a human donor in good health. Both conserved end residues are part of each CDR3. A D gene is named only where the DNA matches it firmly. A clone size is listed for some rows: how often the clone was seen (once, few, many), or a class if it is expanded.

TRBJ1-1 | TRBV7-3 | TRBD1 | . | TGTGCCAGCAGCTTAAAAGTGGGACAGTCTAACACTGAAGCTTTCTTT | CASSLKVGQSNTEAFF
TRBJ2-1 | TRBV6-2/TRBV6-3 | . | few | TGTGCCAGCAGTTACTCGATCCAGGGCAATGAGCAGTTCTTC | CASSYSIQGNEQFF
TRBJ2-5 | TRBV5-1 | . | few | TGCGCCAGCAGCTTGGAGGGGCGTGGGACCGGGGAGACCCAGTACTTC | CASSLEGRGTGETQYF
TRBJ2-4 | TRBV15 | . | few | TGTGCCACCAGCAGCGGGGCAACAGGGCTCGCGAACATTCAGTACTTC | CATSSGATGLANIQYF
TRBJ2-1 | TRBV20-1 | TRBD2 | . | TGCAGTGCTAGATCCTTAGCGGGGGGTGGCCATGAGCAGTTCTTC | CSARSLAGGGHEQFF
TRBJ2-7 | TRBV12-3/TRBV12-4 | TRBD1 | . | TGTGCCAGCAGTACTTGGGGACAGGGCTACGAGCAGTACTTC | CASSTWGQGYEQYF
TRBJ2-3 | TRBV7-9 | TRBD2 | few | TGTGCCAGCAGCTTGCATAGCGGGGGCGCAGATACGCAGTATTTT | CASSLHSGGADTQYF
TRBJ2-7 | TRBV7-2 | . | once | TGTGCCAGCAGCTTTATCGGGACTCCACCCTACGAGCAGTACTTC | CASSFIGTPPYEQYF
TRBJ1-5 | TRBV28 | TRBD1 | few | TGTGCCAGCAGTTTCCCGCCAGGGGGGAGCCACAATCAGCCCCAGCATTTT | CASSFPPGGSHNQPQHF
TRBJ1-5 | TRBV29-1 | . | . | TGCAGCGGAAGGGACTTCGGAAATCAGCCCCAGCATTTT | CSGRDFGNQPQHF
TRBJ2-1 | TRBV5-1 | . | few | TGCGCCAGCAGCCATTTGGGGGTCCCCTCTGGAAATGAGCAGTTCTTC | CASSHLGVPSGNEQFF
TRBJ1-4 | TRBV7-2 | . | once | TGTGCCAGCAGCTATAGTCCGGGTTCTCGGGAAAAACTGTTTTTT | CASSYSPGSREKLFF
TRBJ2-3 | TRBV29-1 | . | few | TGCAGCGTGGCCTCCGGGACTTTTATAAGCACAGATACGCAGTATTTT | CSVASGTFISTDTQYF
TRBJ1-4 | TRBV18 | . | . | TGTGCCAGCTCACCACGCGGAGTTATGGAGAAACTGTTTTTT | CASSPRGVMEKLFF
TRBJ2-4 | TRBV24-1 | . | many | TGTGCCACCAGTGACCGTAGGGACTCAGGAAACATTCAGTACTTC | CATSDRRDSGNIQYF
TRBJ2-7 | TRBV29-1 | . | . | TGCAGCGTTACGCTAAGGAGGAACGAGCAGTACTTC | CSVTLRRNEQYF
TRBJ1-2 | TRBV29-1 | . | . | TGCAGCGTTGAAGATCAGAGGTCGGACGGGAACTATGGCTACACCTTC | CSVEDQRSDGNYGYTF
TRBJ2-7 | TRBV4-3 | TRBD2 | . | TGCGCCGGCAGCCAAGCTAGCGGGGAGTACTACGAGCAGTACTTC | CAGSQASGEYYEQYF
TRBJ1-1 | TRBV19 | . | . | TGTGCCAGTAGGCCCCGAAGCCGGGTTTTGAACACTGAAGCTTTCTTT | CASRPRSRVLNTEAFF
TRBJ2-1 | TRBV12-3/TRBV12-4 | TRBD2 | . | TGTGCCAGCAGTTTCTGGGGCGGGGGGGCCTATGAGCAGTTCTTC | CASSFWGGGAYEQFF
TRBJ2-6 | TRBV6-4 | . | . | TGTGCCAGCAGTGACTGGCCGGTCGGGTTGCCTGGGGCCAACGTCCTGACTTTC | CASSDWPVGLPGANVLTF
TRBJ2-1 | TRBV27 | . | . | TGTGCCAGCAGTCTCGACGTGGACGCCCACAATGAGCAGTTCTTC | CASSLDVDAHNEQFF
TRBJ1-1 | TRBV29-1 | . | few | TGCAGCGTGTTAGGGCACATGAACACTGAAGCTTTCTTT | CSVLGHMNTEAFF
TRBJ2-6 | TRBV6-2/TRBV6-3 | TRBD1 | . | TGTGCCAGCAGAAAGACAGGGACTGGGGCCAACGTCCTGACTTTC | CASRKTGTGANVLTF
TRBJ1-4 | TRBV5-1 | TRBD1 | once | TGCGCCAGCAGGCCACCGGGACAGGGAGTAGCTAATGAAAAACTGTTTTTT | CASRPPGQGVANEKLFF
TRBJ2-1 | TRBV5-1 | . | . | TGCGCCAGCAGCTTGGTCCAGGGTAGTATCTACAATGAGCAGTTCTTC | CASSLVQGSIYNEQFF
TRBJ1-2 | TRBV12-3/TRBV12-4 | . | few | TGTGCCAGCAGTTTATGGACCCGGGACTATGGCTACACCTTC | CASSLWTRDYGYTF
TRBJ2-1 | TRBV6-2/TRBV6-3 | . | . | TGTGCCAGCAGTCCACGGGGGCCCTACAATGAGCAGGTCTTC | CASSPRGPYNEQVF
TRBJ2-5 | TRBV29-1 | . | many | TGCAGCGTTGCGGCGGAGGAGACCCAGTACTTC | CSVAAEETQYF
TRBJ2-7 | TRBV7-2 | . | . | TGTGCCAGCAGCTTAGACAGGGCAGGCGAGCAGTACTTC | CASSLDRAGEQYF
TRBJ2-3 | TRBV5-1 | TRBD2 | . | TGCGCCAGCAGCTTCCGGACTAGCGGGGGGACTAGCACAGATACGCAGTATTTT | CASSFRTSGGTSTDTQYF
TRBJ2-2 | TRBV7-2 | . | . | TGTGCCAGCAGCTCCCAAAGTACCGGGGAGCTGTTTTTT | CASSSQSTGELFF
TRBJ2-1 | TRBV20-1 | . | many | TGCAGTGCTAGAGATTTGAATTTGCGTGATGAGCAGTTCTTC | CSARDLNLRDEQFF
TRBJ2-4 | TRBV5-1 | . | . | TGCGCCAGCAGCTGTGCCCTCATGTGGGAGCAGTACTTC | CASSCALMWEQYF
TRBJ2-4 | TRBV24-1 | TRBD1 | . | TGTGCCACCAGTGATAGCGGACAGGGGGACATTCAGTACTTC | CATSDSGQGDIQYF
TRBJ2-6 | TRBV7-2 | . | few | TGTGCCAGCAGCTCCACTTATTGGGCCAACGTCCTGACTTTC | CASSSTYWANVLTF
TRBJ1-1 | TRBV10-3 | . | . | TGTGCCACCAGTCGCCAGAACACTGAAGCTTTCTTT | CATSRQNTEAFF
TRBJ1-5 | TRBV6-6 | . | . | TGTGCCAGCAGGGCAGGGGCTGGCAATCAGCCCCAGCATTTT | CASRAGAGNQPQHF
TRBJ2-5 | TRBV5-1 | TRBD2 | . | TGCGCCAGCAGCTCCGGTGGGACTAGCGGGGGATCGGAGACCCAGTACTTC | CASSSGGTSGGSETQYF
TRBJ2-5 | TRBV6-1 | TRBD2 | few | TGTGCCAGCCGAGAATCGGGGGGGGAGACCCAGTACTTC | CASRESGGETQYF
TRBJ1-5 | TRBV10-3 | . | once | TGTACCATCAGTGCCTCGGATCAGCCCCAGCATTTT | CTISASDQPQHF
TRBJ2-2 | TRBV4-3 | . | . | TGCGCCAGCAGCACCGCTTCGAACACCGGGGAGCTGTTTTTT | CASSTASNTGELFF